The 31 T cell receptor beta chains below all came from one sample that was sequenced in a study of blood T cell repertoires in COVID-19. Method: immunoSEQ multiplex PCR; TCRdb's copy keeps in-frame clones and lacks some. The sample records about 190,000 clones, just under 90% being singletons. Sequenced input: peripheral blood. The receptors here all came from a woman in her seventies with COVID-19, enrolled during active disease.

This clone was found a few times. This sequence joins TRBV5-4 and TRBJ1-2; the D gene is possibly TRBD1 (5 bases). The ends were cut back, 9 bases at V and 8 bases at J, with 23 bases in the middle. CDR3 length: 14 amino acids. Germline V gene sequence: CDR1 SGHNT, CDR2 YYREEE (reference sequence). The CDR3 spells CATANQGLVRGYTF. The CDR3 DNA reads TGTGCCACAGCAAATCAGGGTCTTGTGAGGGGCTACACCTTC.

The genes are TRBV19 and TRBJ1-5; TRBD1 agrees at 8 bases. The V and J ends lost 5 bases and 6 bases, in that order; junction bases with no gene match: 3. CDR3 length: 13 amino acids. Germline CDR1 reads LNHDA; CDR2 reads SQIVND (reference sequence). The CDR3 loop is CASSGDRGQPQHF. DNA of the CDR3: TGTGCCAGTAGTGGAGACAGGGGTCAGCCCCAGCATTTT.

The rearrangement links TRBV19 to TRBJ1-5; no clear D. Germline V CDR1 and CDR2: LNHDA, SQIVND (reference sequence). The CDR3 extends over 16 amino acids. Trimming cost V 3 bases and J 2 bases, with 14 bases left between them. In DNA, the CDR3 is TGTGCCAGTAGTATCTCCGGGAGGTTGGGCAATCAGCCCCAGCATTTT. As protein: CASSISGRLGNQPQHF.

The chain joins TRBV30 to TRBJ1-1; weak D call: TRBD1 (6 bases). This CDR3 has 13 amino acids. Germline V gives CDR1 GTSNPN, CDR2 SVGIG (reference sequence). In DNA, the CDR3 is TGTGCGTACACGACAGGAATGAACACTGAAGCTTTCTTT. Translation: CAYTTGMNTEAFF.

The chain couples TRBV6-6 to TRBJ1-5; D not certain. CDR1 and CDR2 from the germline V gene are MNHNY and SVGAGI (reference sequence). The CDR3 totals 12 residues. The germline V and J ends were trimmed by 7 bases and 2 bases, with 6 bases remaining between them. The CDR3 sequence is CASKVGNQPQHF. Here the CDR3 DNA reads TGTGCCAGCAAAGTAGGCAATCAGCCCCAGCATTTT.

The chain recombines TRBV19 with TRBJ1-2; no firm D call. CDR3 length: 15 residues. Trimming removed 0 bases from V and 0 bases from J, with 8 bases in between. Germline V gene data show CDR1 as LNHDA and CDR2 as SQIVND (reference sequence). The CDR3 DNA follows: TGTGCCAGTAGTATAGATTTCGCAGCTAACTATGGCTACACCTTC. It translates to CASSIDFAANYGYTF.

The rearrangement joins TRBV18 to TRBJ2-2; 7 positions match TRBD1. Unmatched junction bases numbered 7, after V lost 4 bases and J lost 5 bases. CDR1 is KGHSH, CDR2 LQKENI, per germline. The CDR3 extends over 15 amino acids. As DNA, the CDR3 is TGTGCCAGCTCACGCCTGGACAGGAGAACCGGGGAGCTGTTTTTT. This encodes CASSRLDRRTGELFF.

The CDR3 nucleotides read TGTGCCAGCAGCAAATGCGGGAATGCGACAGCGCGTGACTCTGGAAACACCATATATTTT. This sequence encodes CASSKCGNATARDSGNTIYF. The chain carries TRBV21-1 and TRBJ1-3. TRBV21-1 is a listed pseudogene. The length of the CDR3 is 20 residues.

The chain combines TRBV30 with TRBJ2-1, with TRBD1 as a possible D gene (5 bases). The V and J ends lost 0 bases and 6 bases respectively, with 15 bases between them. Germline V gene sequence: CDR1 GTSNPN, CDR2 SVGIG (reference sequence). CDR3 size: 15 residues. CDR3 nucleotides: TGTGCCTGGAGTGTGGGGCAGGGAAGTGTCAATGAGCAGTTCTTC. This encodes CAWSVGQGSVNEQFF.

This clone was counted between two and nine times. This sequence joins TRBV29-1 and TRBJ2-7, with a weak D call TRBD1 (6 bases). CDR1 is SQVTM, CDR2 ANQGSEA, per germline. The CDR3 extends over 13 amino acids. Trimming pared 6 bases from V and 0 bases from J, leaving 12 bases between. Here the CDR3 DNA reads TGCAGCGTGGTAAGGGACAACTCCTACGAGCAGTACTTC. Encoded protein: CSVVRDNSYEQYF.

The V call is TRBV11-1, the J call TRBJ1-6, with 8 bases fitting TRBD1. V shed 5 bases and J 9 bases; nucleotides not matched to a gene: 6. Germline values: CDR1 SGHAT, CDR2 FQDESV (reference sequence). The CDR3 loop spans 14 amino acids. The CDR3 sequence is CASSPRTGSSPLHF. CDR3 in DNA: TGTGCCAGCAGCCCCCGGACAGGGAGTTCACCCCTCCACTTT.

Details on this clone: Additional DNA sequences in this sample encode the identical CDR3. The rearrangement uses TRBV6-2 or TRBV6-3 and TRBJ1-1, with a weak D call TRBD1 (5 bases). The CDR3 consists of 14 residues. With 4 bases removed from V and 1 base from J, the gap between germline ends came to 10 bases. Looked up from germline, CDR1 is MNHEY and CDR2 is SVGEGT. The CDR3 bases are TGTGCCAGCAGTTCGACAGAAACGAACACTGAAGCTTTCTTT. Translated: CASSSTETNTEAFF.

This chain connects TRBV28 to TRBJ1-1, with 7 positions matching TRBD1. With 8 bases clipped from V and 2 bases from J, the junction kept 11 bases outside the gene matches. The CDR3 runs to 15 residues. Germline V lookup: CDR1 MDHEN, CDR2 SYDVKM. The CDR3 coding sequence is TGTGCCAGCCTTAGGAGTGCAGGGGGTAACACTGAAGCTTTCTTT. The encoded protein is CASLRSAGGNTEAFF.

V usage is TRBV15 and J usage is TRBJ1-6; possible D gene TRBD1, 5 bases. The CDR3 length is 15 residues. Trimming took 9 bases from V and 4 from J, leaving 16 bases between them. Germline values: CDR1 LNHNV, CDR2 YYDKDF (reference sequence). The CDR3: CATKEYGGYNSPLHF. The CDR3 DNA reads TGTGCCACGAAAGAATACGGGGGATATAATTCACCCCTCCACTTT.

V gene TRBV15 combines with J gene TRBJ1-2; a weak D match, TRBD1 (5 bases). Germline CDR1 is LNHNV and CDR2 is YYDKDF (reference sequence). The CDR3 loop spans 15 amino acids. Trimming took off 4 bases at V and 4 bases at J, with 16 bases between the two ends. CDR3 in amino acids: CATSTFGRGGYGYTF. Written as DNA, the CDR3 is TGTGCCACCAGCACTTTCGGAAGGGGCGGCTATGGCTACACCTTC.

The V gene is TRBV7-9, the J gene TRBJ2-7; 11 nucleotides agree with TRBD1. This CDR3 has 15 residues. Trimming cost V 1 base and J 4 bases; bases outside gene matches: 3. Germline V gene data show CDR1 as SEHNR and CDR2 as FQNEAQ (reference sequence). The CDR3 nucleotides read TGTGCCAGCAGCTTAGGGACAGGGGGCGGGTACGAGCAGTACTTC. Its translation is CASSLGTGGGYEQYF.

J is TRBJ1-4 and V is TRBV4-2; 8 bases map to TRBD1. Germline trimming cut 3 bases from V and 8 bases from J; bases unmatched to any gene: 8. Germline CDR1 reads LGHNA; CDR2 reads YNFKEQ. The CDR3 is made up of 15 amino acids. The CDR3 sequence is CASSQNPGQEEKLFF. The CDR3 DNA sequence: TGTGCCAGCAGCCAGAATCCGGGACAGGAGGAAAAACTGTTTTTT.

This CDR3 reads CAWSRVAGGRLYADTQYF. The CDR3 bases are TGTGCCTGGAGTAGGGTAGCGGGAGGGCGTTTGTACGCAGATACGCAGTATTTT. The rearrangement joins TRBV30 to TRBJ2-3; 11 nucleotides match TRBD2. CDR1 GTSNPN and CDR2 SVGIG come from the germline V gene (reference sequence). The V segment lost 2 bases and the J segment 4 bases; nucleotides outside the gene matches: 14. CDR3 size: 18 residues.

The gene calls are TRBV12-5 and TRBJ2-3, with 11 bases lining up with TRBD2. Germline values: CDR1 LGHNT, CDR2 FRNRAP. V shed 5 bases, J shed 2 bases, and the junction held 3 bases outside the gene matches. This CDR3 is built from 15 residues. Here the CDR3 DNA reads TGTGCTAGTGGTCCGGGACTAGCGGACACAGATACGCAGTATTTT. Protein: CASGPGLADTDTQYF.

This rearrangement joins TRBV7-2 to TRBJ2-2; 8 nucleotides align to TRBD2. This CDR3 has 16 residues. CDR1 and CDR2 from the germline V gene are SGHTA and FQGNSA. The J segment lost 4 bases and the V segment lost 3 bases, leaving 7 bases of the junction unmatched. As DNA, the CDR3 is TGTGCCAGCAGCTTTGTTCCGGGAGGGGGCACCGGGGAGCTGTTTTTT. Its protein product is CASSFVPGGGTGELFF.

V and J are TRBV7-9 and TRBJ2-5; D is unclear. V was shortened by 5 bases and J by 2 bases, with 12 bases between the two germline ends. CDR1 is SEHNR and CDR2 is FQNEAQ in the germline V gene (reference sequence). The CDR3 is made up of 14 amino acids. CDR3 sequence reads: CASSLPRIQETQYF. CDR3 DNA: TGTGCCAGCAGCCTACCTCGAATACAAGAGACCCAGTACTTC.

V and J are TRBV6-5 and TRBJ2-7; 10 positions agree with TRBD2. Looked up from germline, CDR1 is MNHEY and CDR2 is SVGAGI. The V segment lost 8 bases and the J segment 3 bases; nucleotides outside the gene matches: 7. CDR3 length equals 14 residues. The DNA of the CDR3 is TGTGCCAGCTCTGCAGGACTAGCGGACTACGAGCAGTACTTC. Encoded protein: CASSAGLADYEQYF.

This chain connects TRBV5-6 to TRBJ1-2; 10 bases agree with TRBD1. CDR3 length equals 13 residues. CDR1 SGHDT and CDR2 YYEEEE come from the germline V gene. J gave up 7 bases and V 7 bases, and 7 bases lay outside the gene matches. CDR3 protein: CASRRQGAGGYTF. For the CDR3, the DNA is TGTGCCAGCCGTCGACAGGGGGCCGGTGGCTACACCTTC. The variable domain in full, with the rest retrieved from reference TRBV5-6 and TRBJ1-2, is DAGVTQSPTHLIKTRGQQVTLRCSPKSGHDTVSWYQQALGQGPQFIFQYYEEEERQRGNFPDRFSGHQFPNYSSELNVNALLLGDSALYLCASRRQGAGGYTFGSGTRLTVV.

The gene calls are TRBV21-1 and TRBJ2-2; the tabulated D call, TRBD2, remains unverified against the DNA. TRBV21-1 is tagged as a pseudogene. The CDR3 contains 15 residues. CDR3 in amino acids: CASSKVGGTTGELFF. In nucleotides, the CDR3 is TGTGCCAGCAGCAAAGTAGGCGGTACGACCGGGGAGCTGTTTTTT.

The chain couples TRBV3-1 (or the pseudogene TRBV3-2) to TRBJ1-2; 8 positions match TRBD1. Germline values: CDR1 LGHDT, CDR2 YNNKEL (reference sequence). This CDR3 is 14 amino acids long. J lost 5 bases, V lost 5 bases, and 7 bases had no gene match. The CDR3 nucleotides are TGTGCCAGCAGCTCGAACGACAGGGGATATGGCTACACCTTC. Translation gives CASSSNDRGYGYTF.

This clone was observed a single time. The CDR3 DNA is TGTGCCAGCAGCTTAGCACAGAACACTGAAGCTTTCTTT. It specifies CASSLAQNTEAFF. The chain has TRBV7-2 and TRBJ1-1; D not resolved. Germline V gene lookup returns CDR1 SGHTA and CDR2 FQGNSA. This CDR3 has 13 amino acids. V lost 0 bases to trimming and J lost 1 base, with 3 bases between them.

The chain joins TRBV7-6 to TRBJ2-5, with a weak D call TRBD1 (5 bases). CDR3 length: 15 amino acids. Germline CDR1 is SGHVS and CDR2 is FNYEAQ. V gave up 5 bases and J gave up 1 base, with 14 bases separating them. The CDR3: CASSPARTSQETQYF. The CDR3 DNA reads as TGTGCCAGCAGCCCCGCCCGGACATCCCAAGAGACCCAGTACTTC.

The gene calls are TRBV3-1 (or the pseudogene TRBV3-2) and TRBJ2-5; tentatively, D is TRBD2 (5 bases). Germline V gene sequence: CDR1 LGHDT, CDR2 YNNKEL (reference sequence). The CDR3 consists of 14 residues. V shed 0 bases and J shed 4 bases, with 9 bases lying between them. CDR3 protein: CASSQEEAGETQYF. The CDR3 DNA sequence: TGTGCCAGCAGCCAAGAGGAGGCGGGAGAGACCCAGTACTTC.

The genes are TRBV7-2 and TRBJ2-7, with 11 nucleotides matching TRBD2. The CDR3 runs to 15 residues. J was trimmed by 2 bases and V by 5 bases; bases with no gene match: 5. Germline loops: CDR1 SGHTA, CDR2 FQGNSA. This CDR3 reads CASSRTSGSTYEQYF. The CDR3 region has the DNA TGTGCCAGCAGCCGGACTAGCGGGTCAACCTACGAGCAGTACTTC.

V and J are TRBV28 and TRBJ1-6; 9 nucleotides line up with TRBD1. Germline trimming cut 4 bases from V and 0 bases from J; bases unmatched to any gene: 7. The CDR3 runs 18 residues. Germline loops: CDR1 MDHEN, CDR2 SYDVKM. For the CDR3, the DNA is TGTGCCAGCAGTTCCGGGACAGGGCTCCTCTCCTATAATTCACCCCTCCACTTT. Its translation: CASSSGTGLLSYNSPLHF.

The chain carries TRBV7-3 and TRBJ2-1; 11 bases are a match to TRBD2. Trimming took 4 bases from V and 3 from J; bases not matched to a gene: 2. The CDR3 sequence is 15 residues long. The germline CDR1 and CDR2 sequences are SGHTA and FQGTGA. The CDR3 bases are TGTGCCAGCAGCTGGGGACTAGCGGACTACAATGAGCAGTTCTTC. It translates to CASSWGLADYNEQFF.